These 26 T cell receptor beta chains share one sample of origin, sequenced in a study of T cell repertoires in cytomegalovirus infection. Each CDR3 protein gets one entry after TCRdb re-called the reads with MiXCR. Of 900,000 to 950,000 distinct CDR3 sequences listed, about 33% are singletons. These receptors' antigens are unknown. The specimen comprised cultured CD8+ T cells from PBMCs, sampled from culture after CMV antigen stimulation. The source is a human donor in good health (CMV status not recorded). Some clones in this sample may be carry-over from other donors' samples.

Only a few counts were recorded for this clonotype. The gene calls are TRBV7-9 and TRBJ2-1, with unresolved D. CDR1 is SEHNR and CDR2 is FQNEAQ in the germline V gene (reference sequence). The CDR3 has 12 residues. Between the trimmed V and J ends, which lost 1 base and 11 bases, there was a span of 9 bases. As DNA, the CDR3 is TGTGCCAGCAGCTTAGTGCTTTTTCAGCAGTTCTTC. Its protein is CASSLVLFQQFF.

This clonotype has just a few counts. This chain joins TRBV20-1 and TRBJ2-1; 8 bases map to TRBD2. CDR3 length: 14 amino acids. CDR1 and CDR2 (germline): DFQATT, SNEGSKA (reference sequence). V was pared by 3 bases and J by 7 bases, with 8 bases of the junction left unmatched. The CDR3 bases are TGCAGTGCTAGGGTCGGGGGGGCCAGGAATGAGCAGTTCTTC. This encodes CSARVGGARNEQFF.

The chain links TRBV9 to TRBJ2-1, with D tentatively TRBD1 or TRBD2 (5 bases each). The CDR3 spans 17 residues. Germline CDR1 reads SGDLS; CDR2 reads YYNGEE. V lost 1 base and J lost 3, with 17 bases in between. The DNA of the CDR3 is TGTGCCAGCAGCGTATACGACGGGACCGAACTCTACAATGAGCAGTTCTTC. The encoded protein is CASSVYDGTELYNEQFF.

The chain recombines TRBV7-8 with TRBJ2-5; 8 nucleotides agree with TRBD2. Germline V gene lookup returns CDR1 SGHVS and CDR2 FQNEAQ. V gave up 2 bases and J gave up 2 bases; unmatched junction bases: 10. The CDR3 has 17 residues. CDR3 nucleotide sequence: TGTGCCAGCAGCTTAATGGAGGTCGGGAGGGGGCAAGAGACCCAGTACTTC. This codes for CASSLMEVGRGQETQYF.

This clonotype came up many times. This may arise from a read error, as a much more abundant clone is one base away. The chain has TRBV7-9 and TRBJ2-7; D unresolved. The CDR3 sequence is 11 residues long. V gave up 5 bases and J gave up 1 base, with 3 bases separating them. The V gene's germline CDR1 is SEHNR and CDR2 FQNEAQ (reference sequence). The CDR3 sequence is CASSRSYEQYF. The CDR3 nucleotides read TGTGCCAGCAGCCGATCCTACGAGCAGTACTTC. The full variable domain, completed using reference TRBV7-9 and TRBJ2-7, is DTGVSQNPRHKITKRGQNVTFRCDPISEHNRLYWYRQTLGQGPEFLTYFQNEAQLEKSRLLSDRFSAERPKGSFSTLEIQRTEQGDSAMYLCASSRSYEQYFGPGTRLTVT.

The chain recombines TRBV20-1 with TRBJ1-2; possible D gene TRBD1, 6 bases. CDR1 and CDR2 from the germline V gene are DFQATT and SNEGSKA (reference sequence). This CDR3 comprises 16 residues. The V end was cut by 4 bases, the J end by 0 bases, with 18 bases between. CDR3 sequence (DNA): TGCAGTGCTACCGTTTATGGGGGGCGTTCTAACTATGGCTACACCTTC. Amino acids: CSATVYGGRSNYGYTF.

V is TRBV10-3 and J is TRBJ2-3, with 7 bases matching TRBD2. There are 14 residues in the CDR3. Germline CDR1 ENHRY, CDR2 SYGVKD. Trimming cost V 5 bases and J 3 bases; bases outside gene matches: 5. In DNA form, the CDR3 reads TGTGCCATCAGTCCGGGGGGTCGGACAGATACGCAGTATTTT. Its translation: CAISPGGRTDTQYF.

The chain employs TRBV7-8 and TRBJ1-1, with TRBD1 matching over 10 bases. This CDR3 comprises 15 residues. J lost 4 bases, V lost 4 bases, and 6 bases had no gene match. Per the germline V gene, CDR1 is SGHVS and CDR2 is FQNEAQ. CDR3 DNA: TGTGCCAGCAGCTCAATTGGGACAGGGGCCACTGAAGCTTTCTTT. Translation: CASSSIGTGATEAFF.

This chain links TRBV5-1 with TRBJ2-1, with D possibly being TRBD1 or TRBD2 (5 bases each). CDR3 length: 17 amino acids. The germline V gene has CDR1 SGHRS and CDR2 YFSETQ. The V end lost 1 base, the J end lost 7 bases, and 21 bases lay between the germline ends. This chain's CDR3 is CASSLFPEGRVGNEQFF. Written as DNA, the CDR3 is TGCGCCAGCAGCTTGTTTCCAGAGGGGAGAGTGGGGAATGAGCAGTTCTTC.

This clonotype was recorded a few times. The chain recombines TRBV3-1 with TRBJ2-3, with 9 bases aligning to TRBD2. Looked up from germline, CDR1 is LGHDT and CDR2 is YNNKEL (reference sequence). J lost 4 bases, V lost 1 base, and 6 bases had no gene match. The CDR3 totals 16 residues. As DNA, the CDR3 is TGTGCCAGCAGCCAAGTGAATAGCGGGGGATCAGATACGCAGTATTTT. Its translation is CASSQVNSGGSDTQYF.

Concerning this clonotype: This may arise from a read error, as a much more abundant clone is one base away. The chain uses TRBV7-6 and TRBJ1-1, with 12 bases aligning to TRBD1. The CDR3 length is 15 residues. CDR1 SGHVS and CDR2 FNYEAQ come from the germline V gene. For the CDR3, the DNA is TGTGCCAGCAGCGAGGGACAGGGGGCGAACACTAAAGCTTTCTTT. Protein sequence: CASSEGQGANTKAFF.

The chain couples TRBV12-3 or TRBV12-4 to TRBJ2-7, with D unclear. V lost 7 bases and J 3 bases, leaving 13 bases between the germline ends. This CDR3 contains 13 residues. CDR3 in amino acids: CASKLADGYEQYF. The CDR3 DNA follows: TGTGCCAGCAAATTGGCAGATGGCTACGAGCAGTACTTC.

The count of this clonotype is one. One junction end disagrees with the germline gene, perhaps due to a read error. The CDR3 DNA follows: TGTGTCATCAGGGACAGGGTTGGCTACACCTTC. Translated, it gives CVIRDRVGYTF. V gene TRBV10-3 combines with J gene TRBJ1-2, with 9 bases matching TRBD1. Germline V gene data show CDR1 as ENHRY and CDR2 as SYGVKD. The CDR3 length is 11 residues.

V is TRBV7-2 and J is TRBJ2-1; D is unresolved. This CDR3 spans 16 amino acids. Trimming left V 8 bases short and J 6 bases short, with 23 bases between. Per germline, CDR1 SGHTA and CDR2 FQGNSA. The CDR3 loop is CASPLNGRNPCNEQFF. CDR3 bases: TGTGCCAGCCCCCTTAACGGGCGGAACCCCTGCAATGAGCAGTTCTTC.

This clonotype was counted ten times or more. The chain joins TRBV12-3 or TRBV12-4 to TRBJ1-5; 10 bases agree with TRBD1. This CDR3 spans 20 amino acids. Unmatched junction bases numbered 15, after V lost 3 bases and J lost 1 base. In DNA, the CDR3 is TGTGCCAGCAGTTTGGGGCGAGGGGGACAGGGGTATACCAGCAATCAGCCCCAGCATTTT. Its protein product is CASSLGRGGQGYTSNQPQHF.

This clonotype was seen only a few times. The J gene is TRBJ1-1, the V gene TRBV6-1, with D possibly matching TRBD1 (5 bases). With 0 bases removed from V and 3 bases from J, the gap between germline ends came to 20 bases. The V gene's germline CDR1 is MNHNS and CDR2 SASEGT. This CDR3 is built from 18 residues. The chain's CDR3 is CASSEAWGRINRDTEAFF. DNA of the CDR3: TGTGCCAGCAGTGAAGCCTGGGGACGAATTAATCGGGACACTGAAGCTTTCTTT.

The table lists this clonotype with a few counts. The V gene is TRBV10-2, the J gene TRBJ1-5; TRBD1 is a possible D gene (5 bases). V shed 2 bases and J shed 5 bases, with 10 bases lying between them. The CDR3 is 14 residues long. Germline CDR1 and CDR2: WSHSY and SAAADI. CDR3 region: CASSERQGYQPQHF. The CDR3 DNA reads TGCGCCAGCAGTGAGAGGCAGGGTTATCAGCCCCAGCATTTT.

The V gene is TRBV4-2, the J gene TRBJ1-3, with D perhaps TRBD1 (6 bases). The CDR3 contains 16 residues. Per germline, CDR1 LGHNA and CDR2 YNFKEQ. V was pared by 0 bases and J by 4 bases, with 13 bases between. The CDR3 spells CASSQDGTGAGNTIYF. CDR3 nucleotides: TGTGCCAGCAGCCAAGATGGGACGGGGGCAGGAAACACCATATATTTT.

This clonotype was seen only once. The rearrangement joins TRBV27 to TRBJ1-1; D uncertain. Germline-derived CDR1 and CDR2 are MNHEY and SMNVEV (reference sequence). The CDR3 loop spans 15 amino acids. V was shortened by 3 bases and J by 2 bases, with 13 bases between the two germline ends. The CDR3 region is CASSFRVSSNTEAFF. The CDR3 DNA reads TGTGCCAGCAGTTTCCGGGTCAGTAGCAACACTGAAGCTTTCTTT.

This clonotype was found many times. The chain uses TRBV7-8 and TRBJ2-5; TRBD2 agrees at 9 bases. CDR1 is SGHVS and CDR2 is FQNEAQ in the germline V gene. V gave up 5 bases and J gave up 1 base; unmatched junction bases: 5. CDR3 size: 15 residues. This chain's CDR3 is CASSETSGTQETQYF. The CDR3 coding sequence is TGTGCCAGCAGCGAGACTAGCGGTACCCAAGAGACCCAGTACTTC.

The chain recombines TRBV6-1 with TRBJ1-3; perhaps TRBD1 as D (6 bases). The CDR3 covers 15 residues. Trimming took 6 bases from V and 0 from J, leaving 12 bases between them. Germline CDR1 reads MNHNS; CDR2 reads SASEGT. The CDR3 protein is CASSHGTTSGNTIYF. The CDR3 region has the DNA TGTGCCAGCAGCCACGGGACAACCTCTGGAAACACCATATATTTT.

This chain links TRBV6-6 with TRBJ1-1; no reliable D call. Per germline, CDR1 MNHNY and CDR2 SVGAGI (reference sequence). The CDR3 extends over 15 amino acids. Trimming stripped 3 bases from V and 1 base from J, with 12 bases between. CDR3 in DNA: TGTGCCAGCAGTTATCCGGGTGCCCGGAACACTGAAGCTTTCTTT. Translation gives CASSYPGARNTEAFF.

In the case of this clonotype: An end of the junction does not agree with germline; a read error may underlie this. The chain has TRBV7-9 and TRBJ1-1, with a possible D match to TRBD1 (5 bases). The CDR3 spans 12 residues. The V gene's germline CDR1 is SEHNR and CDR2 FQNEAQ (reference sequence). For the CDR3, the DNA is TGTGTCAGCAGGGTAGCTAACACTGAAGCTTTCTTT. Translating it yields CVSRVANTEAFF. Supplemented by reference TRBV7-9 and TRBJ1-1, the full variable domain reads DTGVSQNPRHKITKRGQNVTFRCDPISEHNRLYWYRQTLGQGPEFLTYFQNEAQLEKSRLLSDRFSAERPKGSFSTLEIQRTEQGDSAMYLCVSRVANTEAFFGQGTRLTVV.

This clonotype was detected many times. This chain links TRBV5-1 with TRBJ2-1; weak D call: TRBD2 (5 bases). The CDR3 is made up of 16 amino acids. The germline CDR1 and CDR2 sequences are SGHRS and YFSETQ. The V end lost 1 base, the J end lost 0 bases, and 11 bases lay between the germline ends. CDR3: CASSLYGGGSYNEQFF. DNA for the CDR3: TGCGCCAGCAGCTTGTACGGTGGAGGCTCCTACAATGAGCAGTTCTTC.

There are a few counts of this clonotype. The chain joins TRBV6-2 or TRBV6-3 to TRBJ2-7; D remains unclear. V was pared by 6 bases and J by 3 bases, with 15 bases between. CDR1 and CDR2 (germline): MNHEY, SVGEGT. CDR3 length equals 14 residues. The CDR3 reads CASRPRHDLYEQYV. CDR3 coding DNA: TGTGCCAGCAGACCCAGACATGACCTCTACGAGCAGTACGTC.

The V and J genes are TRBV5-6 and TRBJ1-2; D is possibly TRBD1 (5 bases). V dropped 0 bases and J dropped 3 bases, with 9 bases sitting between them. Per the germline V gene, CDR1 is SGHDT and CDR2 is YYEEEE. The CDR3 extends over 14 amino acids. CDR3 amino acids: CASSLGAGHYGYTF. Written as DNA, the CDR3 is TGTGCCAGCAGCTTGGGGGCAGGGCACTATGGCTACACCTTC.